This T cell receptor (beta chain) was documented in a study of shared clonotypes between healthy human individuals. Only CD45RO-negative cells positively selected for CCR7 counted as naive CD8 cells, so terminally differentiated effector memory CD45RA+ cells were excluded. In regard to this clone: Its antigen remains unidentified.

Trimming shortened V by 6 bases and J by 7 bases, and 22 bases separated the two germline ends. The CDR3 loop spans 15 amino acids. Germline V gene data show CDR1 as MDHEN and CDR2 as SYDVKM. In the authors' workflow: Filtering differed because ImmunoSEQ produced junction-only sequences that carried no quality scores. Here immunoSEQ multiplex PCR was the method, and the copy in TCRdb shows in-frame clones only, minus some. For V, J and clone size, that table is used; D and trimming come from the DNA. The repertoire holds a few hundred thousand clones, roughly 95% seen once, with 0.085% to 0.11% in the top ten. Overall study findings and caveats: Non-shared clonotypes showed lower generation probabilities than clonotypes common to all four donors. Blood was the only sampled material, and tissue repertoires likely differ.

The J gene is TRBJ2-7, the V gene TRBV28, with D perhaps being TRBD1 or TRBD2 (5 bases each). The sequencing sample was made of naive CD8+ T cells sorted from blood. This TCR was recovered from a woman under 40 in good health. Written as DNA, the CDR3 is TGTGCCAGCAGCCCTACCCTGGGGACCCTCGGAGAGCAGTACTTC. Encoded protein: CASSPTLGTLGEQYF. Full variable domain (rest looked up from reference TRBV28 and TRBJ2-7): DVKVTQSSRYLVKRTGEKVFLECVQDMDHENMFWYRQDPGLGLRLIYFSYDVKMKEKGDIPEGYSVSREKKERFSLILESASTNQTSMYLCASSPTLGTLGEQYFGPGTRLTVT.